A single sample is the source of the 20 T cell receptor beta chains below, sequenced in a study of identical twins. TCRdb re-called the 5' RACE reads through MiXCR, storing one row per CDR3 protein. The data contain around 530,000 distinct CDR3 sequences, approximately 14% of them seen just once; the ten biggest clones take up 0.44%. The same data also went into a second study, on yellow fever vaccine responses in identical twins.

Input material: CD4+ T cells sorted from blood. These receptors came from a woman aged 18-30 years in good health.

This clonotype was seen a few times. The chain carries TRBV12-3 or TRBV12-4 and TRBJ2-3; D gene ambiguous. This CDR3 is 11 amino acids long. Trimming took 6 bases from V and 8 from J, leaving 9 bases between them. The DNA for the CDR3 is TGTGCCAGCAGGACCGTTGGTACGCAGTATTTT. This translates into CASRTVGTQYF.

The sample holds a few counts of this clonotype. The chain links TRBV9 to TRBJ2-7; a weak D match, TRBD1 (6 bases). Germline CDR1 and CDR2: SGDLS and YYNGEE. The ends were cut back, 0 bases at V and 1 base at J, with 11 bases in the middle. This CDR3 has 15 amino acids. The CDR3 loop reads CASSVDHRGSYEQYF. CDR3 coding DNA: TGTGCCAGCAGCGTAGACCATAGGGGGTCCTACGAGCAGTACTTC. The full variable domain, with the rest looked up from reference TRBV9 and TRBJ2-7, is DSGVTQTPKHLITATGQRVTLRCSPRSGDLSVYWYQQSLDQGLQFLIQYYNGEERAKGNILERFSAQQFPDLHSELNLSSLELGDSALYFCASSVDHRGSYEQYFGPGTRLTVT.

This clonotype came up a few times. The DNA of the CDR3 is TGTGCCAGCAGTTTTTGGGGAAATAGCGGCCGATACAATGAGCAGTTCTTC. It encodes CASSFWGNSGRYNEQFF. This chain connects TRBV12-3 or TRBV12-4 to TRBJ2-1; tentative D call: TRBD2 (6 bases). The V gene lost 3 bases and the J gene lost 4 bases, with 19 bases spanning the gap. The CDR3 has 17 amino acids.

This clonotype was seen a few times. This rearrangement joins TRBV12-3 or TRBV12-4 to TRBJ2-7, with TRBD1 identical over 7 bases. The CDR3 has 13 residues. V gave up 6 bases and J gave up 0 bases; unmatched junction bases: 2. The CDR3 region has the DNA TGTGCCAGCAGGACAGGGCCCTCCTACGAGCAGTACTTC. Its translation is CASRTGPSYEQYF.

The chain recombines TRBV7-8 with TRBJ2-1, with unresolved D. The germline V gene encodes CDR1 SGHVS and CDR2 FQNEAQ. The germline V and J ends were trimmed by 7 bases and 6 bases, with 16 bases remaining between them. CDR3 length: 14 amino acids. The CDR3 DNA sequence: TGTGCCAGCACCCCTTTGTGGAGTCCCAATGAGCAGTTCTTC. Its translation is CASTPLWSPNEQFF.

The chain employs TRBV18 and TRBJ2-7; 8 positions match TRBD1. Germline assignment: CDR1 KGHSH and CDR2 LQKENI. V was clipped by 6 bases and J by 3 bases; unmatched bases: 7. The length of the CDR3 is 14 residues. Here the CDR3 reads CASSQGQVNYEQYF. DNA of the CDR3: TGTGCCAGCTCGCAGGGACAGGTCAACTACGAGCAGTACTTC.

This clonotype was observed a few times. This chain uses TRBV6-1 with TRBJ2-1; TRBD1 might be the D (5 bases). Trimming removed 6 bases at V and 1 base at J, with 10 bases between. The germline gives CDR1 MNHNS, CDR2 SASEGT. This CDR3 has 14 amino acids. CDR3 amino acids: CASRGPSSYNEQFF. CDR3 DNA: TGTGCCAGCAGGGGGCCTAGTTCCTACAATGAGCAGTTCTTC.

This clonotype has more than one count but fewer than ten. This chain links TRBV7-6 with TRBJ2-7, with unresolved D. Trimming removed 5 bases at V and 0 bases at J, with 11 bases between. The CDR3 sequence is 14 residues long. The germline gives CDR1 SGHVS, CDR2 FNYEAQ. DNA of the CDR3: TGTGCCAGCAGCCCAACAGTGAACTCCTACGAGCAGTACGTC. Translating it yields CASSPTVNSYEQYV.

The chain links TRBV10-3 to TRBJ1-2; D is unresolved. Germline V lookup: CDR1 ENHRY, CDR2 SYGVKD. CDR3 length equals 16 residues. The ends were cut back, 0 bases at V and 5 bases at J, with 16 bases in the middle. This CDR3 is CAISESGGRGQYGYTF. The DNA for the CDR3 is TGTGCCATCAGTGAGTCGGGTGGACGTGGGCAATATGGCTACACCTTC.

This clonotype has only a few counts. V usage is TRBV20-1 and J usage is TRBJ2-1, with D maybe TRBD1 (5 bases). Germline V gene sequence: CDR1 DFQATT, CDR2 SNEGSKA (reference sequence). V gave up 3 bases and J gave up 0 bases, with 9 bases separating them. The CDR3 extends over 14 amino acids. CDR3 sequence reads: CSASRQSSYNEQFF. The CDR3 bases are TGCAGTGCTAGCAGACAGAGCTCCTACAATGAGCAGTTCTTC.

This clonotype has more than one count but fewer than ten. The gene calls are TRBV20-1 and TRBJ2-7; 8 bases are shared with TRBD2. CDR3 length equals 16 residues. Germline trimming cut 3 bases from V and 7 bases from J; bases unmatched to any gene: 17. From germline, CDR1 is DFQATT and CDR2 SNEGSKA (reference sequence). The DNA of the CDR3 is TGCAGTGCTAGTTCCGGGGGGGCGGGAGTACATCGGGAGCAGTACTTC. The encoded protein is CSASSGGAGVHREQYF.

The rearrangement uses TRBV12-3 or TRBV12-4 and TRBJ2-3; tentative D call: TRBD1 (5 bases). CDR3 length equals 14 residues. Deletions cut 3 bases from V and 3 bases from J, with 10 bases between. CDR3: CASSLWGQTDTQYF. CDR3 DNA: TGTGCCAGCAGTTTGTGGGGCCAGACAGATACGCAGTATTTT.

This clonotype was detected ten times or more. CDR3 in amino acids: CASSLRNTGELFF. CDR3 DNA sequence: TGTGCCAGCAGCTTACGTAACACCGGGGAGCTGTTTTTT. The rearrangement uses TRBV7-6 and TRBJ2-2, with D hard to call. From germline, CDR1 is SGHVS and CDR2 FNYEAQ. V lost 2 bases and J lost 2, with 3 bases in between. The CDR3 has 13 amino acids.

This clonotype was seen more than once but under ten times. This chain joins TRBV2 and TRBJ2-2; 9 bases map to TRBD2. The CDR3 is 16 amino acids. The V and J ends lost 0 bases and 7 bases, in that order; junction bases with no gene match: 6. Germline CDR1 is SNHLY and CDR2 is FYNNEI. The CDR3 DNA follows: TGTGCCAGCAGTGAAGCTAGCGGGAGTTCTGGCGGGGAGCTGTTTTTT. Translation gives CASSEASGSSGGELFF. The variable domain in full, with the rest retrieved from reference TRBV2 and TRBJ2-2, is EPEVTQTPSHQVTQMGQEVILRCVPISNHLYFYWYRQILGQKVEFLVSFYNNEISEKSEIFDDQFSVERPDGSNFTLKIRSTKLEDSAMYFCASSEASGSSGGELFFGEGSRLTVL.

This chain uses TRBV12-3 or TRBV12-4 with TRBJ2-3; 8 bases align to TRBD2. The junction had 4 bases not matched to a gene; V was cut back by 2 bases and J by 3 bases. This CDR3 is 15 amino acids long. CDR3 sequence: CASSLIAGITDTQYF. In DNA form, the CDR3 reads TGTGCCAGCAGTTTAATAGCGGGAATAACAGATACGCAGTATTTT.

In DNA, the CDR3 is TGCGCCAGCAGCCAAGCCTTGTTAGCGGGGGGGGCAGGCGAGCAGTTCTTC. Its translation is CASSQALLAGGAGEQFF. The chain is built from TRBV4-1 and TRBJ2-1; TRBD2 agrees at 11 bases. CDR3 length equals 17 residues. Losses at the gene ends were 1 base for V and 10 bases for J; bases not matched to a gene: 12. The germline V gene encodes CDR1 MGHRA and CDR2 YSYEKL.

The chain carries TRBV29-1 and TRBJ2-2, with a weak D call TRBD2 (5 bases). Germline CDR1 and CDR2: SQVTM and ANQGSEA. The CDR3 is 13 residues long. V was cut by 7 bases and J by 4 bases, with 13 bases left in between. The CDR3 DNA reads as TGCAGCGCAGTAGAGGGATCCACCGGGGAGCTGTTTTTT. Its protein product is CSAVEGSTGELFF.

This clonotype was seen only a few times. This chain connects TRBV6-1 to TRBJ1-1; D is unresolved. The length of the CDR3 is 15 residues. Germline V gene data show CDR1 as MNHNS and CDR2 as SASEGT. Deletions cut 2 bases from V and 1 base from J, with 11 bases between. The CDR3 here is CASSEYPGQNTEAFF. DNA of the CDR3: TGTGCCAGCAGTGAATACCCCGGGCAGAACACTGAAGCTTTCTTT.

This clonotype was found a few times. The V gene is TRBV15, the J gene TRBJ2-1, with D unresolved. The CDR3 extends over 14 amino acids. The V gene lost 4 bases and the J gene lost 13 bases, with 20 bases spanning the gap. Germline V gives CDR1 LNHNV, CDR2 YYDKDF (reference sequence). This CDR3 reads CATSMMDGAPAQFF. The CDR3 DNA sequence: TGTGCCACCAGCATGATGGACGGAGCCCCTGCCCAGTTCTTC.

The V gene is TRBV2, the J gene TRBJ1-4; D gene uncertain. This CDR3 contains 14 residues. Trimming left V 4 bases short and J 7 bases short, with 13 bases between. Germline V CDR1 and CDR2: SNHLY, FYNNEI. CDR3 amino acids: CASSVEGRGEKLFF. CDR3 sequence (DNA): TGTGCCAGCAGTGTCGAGGGTCGCGGTGAAAAACTGTTTTTT.